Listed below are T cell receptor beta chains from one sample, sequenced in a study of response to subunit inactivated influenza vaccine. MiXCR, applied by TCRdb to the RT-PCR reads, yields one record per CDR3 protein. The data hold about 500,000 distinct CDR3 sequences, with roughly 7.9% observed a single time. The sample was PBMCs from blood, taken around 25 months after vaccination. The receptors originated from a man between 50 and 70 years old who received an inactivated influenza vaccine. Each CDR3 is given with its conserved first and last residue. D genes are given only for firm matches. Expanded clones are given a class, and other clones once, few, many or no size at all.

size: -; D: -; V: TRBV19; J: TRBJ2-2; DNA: TGTGCCAGTACGGCAAGCAGGAAGCGGAACACCGGGGAGCTGTTTTTT; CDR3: CASTASRKRNTGELFF
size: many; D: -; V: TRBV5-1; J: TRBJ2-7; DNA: TGCGCCAGCAGCTTAGGACAAGTGCAAACCTACGAGCAGTACTTC; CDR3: CASSLGQVQTYEQYF
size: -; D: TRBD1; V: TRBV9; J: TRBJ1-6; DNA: TGTGCCAGCAGCGGTGGACAGGGTGGTTCACCCCTCCACTTT; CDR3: CASSGGQGGSPLHF
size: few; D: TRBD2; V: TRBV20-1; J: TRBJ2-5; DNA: TGCAGTGCCAGGCGCGGGGGGCTCCAAGAGACCCAGTACTTC; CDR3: CSARRGGLQETQYF
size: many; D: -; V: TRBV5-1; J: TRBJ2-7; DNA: TGTGCCAGCAGCTTAGTGGGAGACGAGCAGTACTTC; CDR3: CASSLVGDEQYF
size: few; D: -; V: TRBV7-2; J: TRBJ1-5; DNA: TGTGCCAGCAGCACCCGGGCCGCGAGTCAGCCCCAGCATTTT; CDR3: CASSTRAASQPQHF
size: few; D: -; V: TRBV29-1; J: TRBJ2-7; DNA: TGCAGCGTGCCCCCAGGCTACGAGCAGTACTTC; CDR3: CSVPPGYEQYF
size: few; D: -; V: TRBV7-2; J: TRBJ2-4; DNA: TGTGCCAGCAGCTTAGAACAGGGACACATTCAGTACTTC; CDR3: CASSLEQGHIQYF
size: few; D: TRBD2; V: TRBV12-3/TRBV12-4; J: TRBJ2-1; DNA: TGTGCCAGCAGTTTAGCATTAGCGGGGGGCGGCAATGAGCAGTTCTTC; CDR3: CASSLALAGGGNEQFF
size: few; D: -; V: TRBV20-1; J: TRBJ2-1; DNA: TGCAGTGCCGAATCCGTTTCTATATCCTACAATGAGCAGTTCTTC; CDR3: CSAESVSISYNEQFF
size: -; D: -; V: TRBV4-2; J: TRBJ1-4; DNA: TGTGCCAGCAGCCAAGCCCTCCAAAGCAATGAAATACTGTTTTTT; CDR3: CASSQALQSNEILFF
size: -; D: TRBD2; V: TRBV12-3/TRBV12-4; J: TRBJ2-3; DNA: TGTGCCAGCACTCCCAACGCCGGGACTAGGTGGAAAGTGACGCAGTATTTT; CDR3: CASTPNAGTRWKVTQYF
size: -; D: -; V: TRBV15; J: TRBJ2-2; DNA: TGTGCCACCAGCAGAGAACTCCCCGGGAGCTTAGTTACCGGGGAGCTGTTTTTT; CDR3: CATSRELPGSLVTGELFF
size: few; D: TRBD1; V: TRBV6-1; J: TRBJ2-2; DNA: TGTGCCAGCATAGGTGGGACAGCCGCGAACACCGGGGAGCTGTTTTTT; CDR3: CASIGGTAANTGELFF
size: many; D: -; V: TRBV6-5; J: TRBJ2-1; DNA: TGTGCCAGCAGTTACTCGATTGCAGGAAACAATGAGCAGTTCTTC; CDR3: CASSYSIAGNNEQFF
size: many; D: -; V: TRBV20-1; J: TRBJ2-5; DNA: TGCAGTGCTTTTAATCAAGAGACCCAGTACTTC; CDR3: CSAFNQETQYF
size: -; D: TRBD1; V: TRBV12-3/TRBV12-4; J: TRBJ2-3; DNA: TGTGCCAGCAGTCTGACAGGGGTTACCACAGATACGCAGTATTTT; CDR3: CASSLTGVTTDTQYF
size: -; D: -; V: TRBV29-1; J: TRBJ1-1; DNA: TGCAGCGTTGTGCGAGGGGAACTTCTTGGGACAGAAGCTTTCTTT; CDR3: CSVVRGELLGTEAFF
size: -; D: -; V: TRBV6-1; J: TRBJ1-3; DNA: TGTGCCAGCAGCCTTTCGGGGTGGAGTGGAAACACCATATATTTT; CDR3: CASSLSGWSGNTIYF
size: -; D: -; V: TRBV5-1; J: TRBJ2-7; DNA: TGCGCCAGCAGCTGGGGTCAGGGGACCTACGAGCAGTACTTC; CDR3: CASSWGQGTYEQYF
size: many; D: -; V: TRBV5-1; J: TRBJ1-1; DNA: TGCGCCAGCAGCTTCGCCGCACTAAACACTGAAGCTTTCTTT; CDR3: CASSFAALNTEAFF
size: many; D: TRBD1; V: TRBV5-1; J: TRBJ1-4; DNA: TGCGCCAGCAGCTTGGGGGGACAGGGAAGAGGCGAAAAACTGTTTTTT; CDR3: CASSLGGQGRGEKLFF
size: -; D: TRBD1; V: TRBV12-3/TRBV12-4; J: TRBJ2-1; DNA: TGTGCCAGCAGTTTGGGCACAGGGGTGAGTAGCGAGAATGAGCAGTTCTTC; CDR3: CASSLGTGVSSENEQFF
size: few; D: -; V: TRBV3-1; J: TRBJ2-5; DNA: TGTGCCAGCAGCCCCGCGGGAAGGGCAGAGACCCAGTACTTC; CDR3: CASSPAGRAETQYF
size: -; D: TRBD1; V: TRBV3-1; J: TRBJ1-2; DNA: TGTGCCAGTACACAGGGGGCGCATGGCTACACCTTC; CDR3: CASTQGAHGYTF
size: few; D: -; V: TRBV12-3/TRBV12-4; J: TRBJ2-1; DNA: TGTGCCAGCAGTCGAGACCCTAGGTCTGAGCAGTTCTTC; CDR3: CASSRDPRSEQFF
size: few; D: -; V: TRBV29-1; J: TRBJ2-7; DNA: TGCAGCGTCCGGACGGAATACTACGAGCAGTACTTC; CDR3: CSVRTEYYEQYF
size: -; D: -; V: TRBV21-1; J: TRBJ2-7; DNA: TGTGCCAGCAGCAATAGGCTAGCGGGAGGAGACTTGTTGGAGCAGTACTTC; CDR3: CASSNRLAGGDLLEQYF
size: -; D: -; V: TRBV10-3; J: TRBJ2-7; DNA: TGTGCCATCAGTTCTACCGCCAGGAGCGAGCAGTACTTC; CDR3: CAISSTARSEQYF
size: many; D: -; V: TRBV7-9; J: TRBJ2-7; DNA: TGTGCCAGCAGCTTTGGGGGTTTAAGCTCCTACGAGCAGTACTTC; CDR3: CASSFGGLSSYEQYF
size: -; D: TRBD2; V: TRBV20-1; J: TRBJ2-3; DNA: TGCAGTGCTAACGGAGCGGGGGCCATGACAGATACGCAGTATTTT; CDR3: CSANGAGAMTDTQYF
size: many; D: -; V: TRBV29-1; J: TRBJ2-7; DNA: TGCAGCGTTGAAGAGAAGGCGGGTAGCTCCTACGAGCAGTACTTC; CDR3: CSVEEKAGSSYEQYF
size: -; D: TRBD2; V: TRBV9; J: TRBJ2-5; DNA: TGTGCCAGCAGCGTAGCGACAGCGGGAGGACAAGAGACCCAGTACTTC; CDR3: CASSVATAGGQETQYF
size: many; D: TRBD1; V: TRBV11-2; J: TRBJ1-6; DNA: TGTGCCAGCAAGGGACAGCCTAATTCACCCCTCCACTTT; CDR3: CASKGQPNSPLHF
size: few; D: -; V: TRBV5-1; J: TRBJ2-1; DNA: TGCGCCAGCAGCTTAGGGACTCATTACAATGAGCAGTTCTTC; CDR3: CASSLGTHYNEQFF
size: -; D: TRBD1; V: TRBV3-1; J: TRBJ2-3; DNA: TGTGCCAGCAGCCCGCGGACAGGGGGGCGACAGTATTTT; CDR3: CASSPRTGGRQYF
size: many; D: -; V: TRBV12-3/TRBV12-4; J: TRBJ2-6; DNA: TGTGCCAGCACCATGAGTCCCTCTGGGGCCAACGTCCTGACTTTC; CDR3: CASTMSPSGANVLTF
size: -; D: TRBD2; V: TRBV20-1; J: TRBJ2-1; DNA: TGCAGTGCCCCAGTGGGGGCGGGAGGGACTCCCCGCGAGCAGTTCTTC; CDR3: CSAPVGAGGTPREQFF
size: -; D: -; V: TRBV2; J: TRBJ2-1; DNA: TGTGCCAGCACGATGACGAGGGGTGAGCAGTTCTTC; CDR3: CASTMTRGEQFF
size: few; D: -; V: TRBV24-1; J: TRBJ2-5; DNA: TGTGCCACCAGTCCCAAACCGGGACTCCAAGAGACCCAGTACTTC; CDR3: CATSPKPGLQETQYF
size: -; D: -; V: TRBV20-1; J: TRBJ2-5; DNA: TGCAGTGCTAGAGGCGGCGTGCTCCAAGAGACCCAGTACTTC; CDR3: CSARGGVLQETQYF
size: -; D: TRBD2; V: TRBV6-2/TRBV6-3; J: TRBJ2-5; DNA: TGTGCCAGCAGTTACTCGACCGGGAGGGGAGCCCTCGGGGAGACCCAGTACTTC; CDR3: CASSYSTGRGALGETQYF
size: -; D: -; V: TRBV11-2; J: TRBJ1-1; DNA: TGTGCCAGCAGCTTTAATACGCTTACTGAAGCTTTCTTT; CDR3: CASSFNTLTEAFF
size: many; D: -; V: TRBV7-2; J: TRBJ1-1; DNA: TGTGCCAGCAGTAATTGGGCCGCGAACACTGAAGCTTTCTTT; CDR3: CASSNWAANTEAFF
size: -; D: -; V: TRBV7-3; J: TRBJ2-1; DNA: TGTGCCAGCAGCTTTAGACTAGATTTGAATGAGCAGTTCTTC; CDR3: CASSFRLDLNEQFF
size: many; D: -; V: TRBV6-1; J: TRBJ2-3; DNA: TGTGCCAGCAGCAGCCGGGACTCCTATAGTCTAGATACGCAGTATTTT; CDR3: CASSSRDSYSLDTQYF
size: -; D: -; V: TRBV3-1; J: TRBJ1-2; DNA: TGTGCCACGGGTCAACCACGGGCTGGCTACACCTTC; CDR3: CATGQPRAGYTF
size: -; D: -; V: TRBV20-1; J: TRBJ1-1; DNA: TGCAGTGCTAGAGATTCGCCAGCAGAAGCTTTCTTT; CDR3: CSARDSPAEAFF
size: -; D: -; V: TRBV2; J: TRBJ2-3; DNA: TGTGCCAGCAGTGAACTAGTCCGCGCAGATACGCAGTATTTT; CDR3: CASSELVRADTQYF
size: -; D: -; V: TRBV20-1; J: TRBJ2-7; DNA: TGCAGTGCTCCCAGGGGTTACGAGCAGTACTTC; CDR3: CSAPRGYEQYF
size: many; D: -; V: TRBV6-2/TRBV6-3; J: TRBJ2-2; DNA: TGTGCCAGCAGTTACCCGGGGGCCCGACTCGGGGAGCTGTTTTTT; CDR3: CASSYPGARLGELFF
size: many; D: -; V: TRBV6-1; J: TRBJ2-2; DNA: TGTGCCAGCAGCCCTGACAGGATAAACACCGGGGAGCTGTTTTTT; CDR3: CASSPDRINTGELFF
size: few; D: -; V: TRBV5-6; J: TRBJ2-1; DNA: TGTGCCAGCAGCCTTAGCGGCCCCCAGTTCTTC; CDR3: CASSLSGPQFF
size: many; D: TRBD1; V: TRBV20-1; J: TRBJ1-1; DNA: TGCAGTGCTAGAAGACAGGGGCAGAACACTGAAGCTTTCTTT; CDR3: CSARRQGQNTEAFF
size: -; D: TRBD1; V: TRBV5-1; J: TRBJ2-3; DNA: TGCGCCAGCAGCCGTCGGACAGGGCTGAGCACAGATACGCAGTATTTT; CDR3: CASSRRTGLSTDTQYF